The 23 T cell receptor beta chains listed next were all sequenced from one sample in a study of blood T cell repertoires in COVID-19. Sequencing was performed with immunoSEQ multiplex PCR; in TCRdb, only in-frame clones are kept and a portion is missing. Of approximately 89,000 clones listed, 80% to 95% are singletons. Material: peripheral blood. The receptors here all came from a woman aged 55 to 70 with active COVID-19.

The chain has TRBV10-3 and TRBJ2-5, with 11 bases lining up with TRBD1. The germline V gene has CDR1 ENHRY and CDR2 SYGVKD. V lost 6 bases to trimming and J lost 5 bases; unmatched junction nucleotides: 5. The CDR3 consists of 14 residues. CDR3 in DNA: TGTGCCATCAGGGACAGGGGGCTGGACGAGACCCAGTACTTC. Protein product: CAIRDRGLDETQYF.

CDR3 sequence reads: CASRTGRGNTIYF. CDR3 bases: TGTGCCAGCAGAACAGGGCGTGGAAACACCATATATTTT. This chain uses TRBV12-3 or TRBV12-4 with TRBJ1-3; possible D gene TRBD1, 6 bases. This CDR3 comprises 13 residues. V was clipped by 6 bases and J by 3 bases, with 9 bases between them.

V and J are TRBV7-3 and TRBJ1-1; D is possibly TRBD1 (5 bases). The germline V gene has CDR1 SGHTA and CDR2 FQGTGA. Trimming pared 4 bases from V and 4 bases from J, leaving 13 bases between. There are 14 residues in the CDR3. In DNA, the CDR3 is TGTGCCAGCAGCTGGACCCGCCAGGGCACTGAAGCTTTCTTT. Translating gives CASSWTRQGTEAFF.

This clone was seen more than once but under ten times. The rearrangement joins TRBV7-2 to TRBJ2-7, with 14 bases fitting TRBD2. The germline V gene has CDR1 SGHTA and CDR2 FQGNSA. J was trimmed by 1 base and V by 4 bases; bases with no gene match: 3. The CDR3 runs 16 residues. CDR3 sequence reads: CASSSRLAGGSYEQYF. The CDR3 nucleotides are TGTGCCAGCAGCTCCCGACTAGCGGGGGGGTCCTACGAGCAGTACTTC.

The CDR3 loop is CASSIDHLAGGLNEQFF. CDR3 in DNA: TGTGCCAGTAGTATAGATCACCTAGCGGGAGGGCTCAATGAGCAGTTCTTC. This chain connects TRBV19 to TRBJ2-1, with 12 bases aligning to TRBD2. CDR3 length: 17 amino acids. The trim removed 0 bases at V and 6 bases at J, leaving 6 bases unmatched. Germline lookup yields CDR1 LNHDA and CDR2 SQIVND (reference sequence).

The V and J genes are TRBV28 and TRBJ2-1; 8 bases agree with TRBD2. The CDR3 extends over 16 amino acids. Germline CDR1 reads MDHEN; CDR2 reads SYDVKM. J lost 0 bases, V lost 4 bases, and 5 bases had no gene match. The CDR3 DNA sequence: TGTGCCAGCAGTTACACTAGCGGAAGCTCCTACAATGAGCAGTTCTTC. This encodes CASSYTSGSSYNEQFF.

The chain uses TRBV5-1 and TRBJ1-2; D perhaps matches TRBD1 (5 bases). Trimming shortened V by 2 bases and J by 4 bases, and 9 bases separated the two germline ends. Germline CDR1 and CDR2: SGHRS and YFSETQ. This CDR3 comprises 13 residues. The CDR3 loop reads CASSFDSSYGYTF. The CDR3, as DNA: TGCGCCAGCAGCTTCGACAGCAGCTATGGCTACACCTTC.

The table lists this clone with a few counts. The chain links TRBV5-1 to TRBJ2-7; TRBD1 matches at 9 bases. CDR1 is SGHRS and CDR2 is YFSETQ in the germline V gene. CDR3 size: 16 residues. The ends lost 2 bases at V and 4 bases at J; junction bases unmatched: 10. The CDR3 sequence: CASSFSSGQGAYEQYF. CDR3 DNA sequence: TGCGCCAGCAGCTTTTCCTCGGGACAGGGTGCGTACGAGCAGTACTTC.

This chain joins TRBV10-3 and TRBJ1-3; TRBD1 agrees at 7 bases. CDR3 length: 14 amino acids. CDR1 and CDR2 (germline): ENHRY, SYGVKD. V was clipped by 8 bases and J by 0 bases; unmatched bases: 4. The CDR3 DNA sequence: TGTGCCATCGGCCGGGACAGCTCTGGAAACACCATATATTTT. This translates into CAIGRDSSGNTIYF.

This clone occurred a few times. The chain carries TRBV15 and TRBJ1-5; 8 bases line up with TRBD1. Looked up from germline, CDR1 is LNHNV and CDR2 is YYDKDF (reference sequence). CDR3 length equals 13 residues. After removal of 4 bases from V and 6 bases from J, the junction contained 2 bases not matched to a gene. The CDR3: CATSIDRGQPQHF. CDR3 DNA sequence: TGTGCCACCAGCATCGACAGGGGTCAGCCCCAGCATTTT.

V is TRBV2 and J is TRBJ2-5, with TRBD1 as a possible D gene (6 bases). This CDR3 region has 15 residues. V lost 5 bases, J lost 1 base, and 14 bases lay in between. Germline V gene lookup returns CDR1 SNHLY and CDR2 FYNNEI. CDR3 sequence: CASSRDKFSQETQYF. The CDR3 coding sequence is TGTGCCAGCAGTAGGGACAAATTCAGCCAAGAGACCCAGTACTTC.

The genes are TRBV18 and TRBJ2-7; 7 bases fit TRBD2. The V and J ends lost 0 bases and 2 bases, in that order; junction bases with no gene match: 7. The CDR3 contains 16 residues. CDR1 KGHSH and CDR2 LQKENI come from the germline V gene. The chain's CDR3 is CASSPPNSGTTYEQYF. DNA of the CDR3: TGTGCCAGCTCACCACCTAATTCAGGGACTACCTACGAGCAGTACTTC.

About this clone itself: At one end the junction does not follow the germline gene, possibly because of a read error. The CDR3 DNA is TGTGCCAGCAGTGACAGCACCTCTGGTGCCAACGTCCTGACTTTC. Its translation: CASSDSTSGANVLTF. This sequence joins TRBV28 and TRBJ2-6; possible D gene TRBD1, 5 bases. The CDR3 has 15 amino acids. Germline V lookup: CDR1 MDHEN, CDR2 SYDVKM.

J is TRBJ2-5 and V is TRBV11-3; 8 nucleotides agree with TRBD2. Germline-derived CDR1 and CDR2 are SGHNT and YENEEA. This CDR3 has 16 amino acids. V dropped 4 bases and J dropped 2; count of bases not matched to a gene: 9. The CDR3 is CASSSRVAGGQETQYF. In DNA form, the CDR3 reads TGTGCCAGCAGCTCCAGGGTGGCGGGAGGACAAGAGACCCAGTACTTC.

The chain has TRBV15 and TRBJ1-5, with D perhaps matching TRBD1 (6 bases). Germline assignment: CDR1 LNHNV and CDR2 YYDKDF (reference sequence). With 7 bases removed from V and 6 bases from J, the gap between germline ends came to 16 bases. The CDR3 is 14 amino acids. CDR3 loop: CATMQGRGSQPQHF. The DNA for the CDR3 is TGTGCCACCATGCAGGGTAGGGGGTCTCAGCCCCAGCATTTT.

The chain uses TRBV5-1 and TRBJ1-1, with no clear D. Between the trimmed V and J ends, which lost 0 bases and 5 bases, there was a span of 8 bases. From germline, CDR1 is SGHRS and CDR2 YFSETQ. The CDR3 runs 13 residues. The CDR3 region has the DNA TGCGCCAGCAGCTTGGAAGCGGTTACTGAAGCTTTCTTT. Protein product: CASSLEAVTEAFF.

This CDR3 is CASSLGEVNSPLHF. CDR3 bases: TGCGCCAGCAGCTTGGGGGAGGTTAATTCACCCCTCCACTTT. This chain joins TRBV5-1 and TRBJ1-6; D is ambiguous. Between the trimmed V and J ends, which lost 0 bases and 6 bases, there was a span of 7 bases. CDR1 and CDR2 (germline): SGHRS, YFSETQ. The CDR3 is 14 amino acids.

The chain carries TRBV7-8 and TRBJ2-6, with 12 bases matching TRBD2. The CDR3 totals 18 residues. Germline V gives CDR1 SGHVS, CDR2 FQNEAQ. After removal of 1 base from V and 2 bases from J, the junction contained 3 bases not matched to a gene. This CDR3 reads CASSLVSSGGAGANVLTF. The CDR3 DNA reads TGTGCCAGCAGCTTAGTCTCTAGCGGGGGGGCTGGGGCCAACGTCCTGACTTTC.

The chain employs TRBV5-1 and TRBJ2-2; possibly TRBD1 for D (5 bases). Germline CDR1 reads SGHRS; CDR2 reads YFSETQ. The CDR3 covers 16 residues. Trimming stripped 0 bases from V and 0 bases from J, with 9 bases between. CDR3 nucleotide sequence: TGCGCCAGCAGCTTGGAACGACAGACGAACACCGGGGAGCTGTTTTTT. Translated: CASSLERQTNTGELFF.

The rearrangement joins TRBV23-1 to TRBJ2-5; TRBD2 is a possible D gene (6 bases). TRBV23-1 qualifies as an ORF whose function is uncertain. The CDR3 sequence is 13 residues long. The ends were cut back, 7 bases at V and 5 bases at J, with 14 bases in the middle. In DNA form, the CDR3 reads TGCGCCAGCATTCAGACTAGAGTGGAGACCCAGTACTTC. This encodes CASIQTRVETQYF.

This rearrangement joins TRBV28 to TRBJ2-7; D gene uncertain. The CDR3 has 14 amino acids. V lost 2 bases to trimming and J lost 2 bases, with 10 bases between them. Germline CDR1 MDHEN, CDR2 SYDVKM. Written as DNA, the CDR3 is TGTGCCAGCAGTTTAGGGCCCAATGCCTACGAGCAGTACTTC. Protein: CASSLGPNAYEQYF.

The V call is TRBV6-5, the J call TRBJ1-1; 7 bases are shared with TRBD1. V lost 6 bases to trimming and J lost 5 bases; unmatched junction nucleotides: 9. The CDR3 has 14 residues. Germline V gene data show CDR1 as MNHEY and CDR2 as SVGAGI. CDR3 region: CASSHPGGGTEAFF. The CDR3 DNA is TGTGCCAGCAGCCACCCAGGGGGTGGAACTGAAGCTTTCTTT.

The chain has TRBV27 and TRBJ2-7, with 8 nucleotides matching TRBD1. This CDR3 spans 15 amino acids. J lost 7 bases, V lost 2 bases, and 10 bases had no gene match. CDR1 and CDR2 from the germline V gene are MNHEY and SMNVEV (reference sequence). DNA of the CDR3: TGTGCCAGCAGTTTAACCAGGGGGCTAAAGAGGGAGCAGTACTTC. It is translated as CASSLTRGLKREQYF.